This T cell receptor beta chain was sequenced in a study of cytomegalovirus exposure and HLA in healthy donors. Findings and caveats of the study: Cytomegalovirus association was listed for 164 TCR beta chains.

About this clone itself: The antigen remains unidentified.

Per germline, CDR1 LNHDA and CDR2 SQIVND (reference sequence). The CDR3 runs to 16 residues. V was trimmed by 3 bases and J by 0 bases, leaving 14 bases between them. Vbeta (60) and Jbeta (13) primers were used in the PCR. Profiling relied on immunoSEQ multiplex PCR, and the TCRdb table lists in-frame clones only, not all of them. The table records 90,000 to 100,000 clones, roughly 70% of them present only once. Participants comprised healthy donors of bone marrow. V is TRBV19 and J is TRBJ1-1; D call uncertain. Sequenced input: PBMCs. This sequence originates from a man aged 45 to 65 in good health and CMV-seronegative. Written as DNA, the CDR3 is TGTGCCAGTAGTATCCGTATTTGGGAGATGAACACTGAAGCTTTCTTT. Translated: CASSIRIWEMNTEAFF.